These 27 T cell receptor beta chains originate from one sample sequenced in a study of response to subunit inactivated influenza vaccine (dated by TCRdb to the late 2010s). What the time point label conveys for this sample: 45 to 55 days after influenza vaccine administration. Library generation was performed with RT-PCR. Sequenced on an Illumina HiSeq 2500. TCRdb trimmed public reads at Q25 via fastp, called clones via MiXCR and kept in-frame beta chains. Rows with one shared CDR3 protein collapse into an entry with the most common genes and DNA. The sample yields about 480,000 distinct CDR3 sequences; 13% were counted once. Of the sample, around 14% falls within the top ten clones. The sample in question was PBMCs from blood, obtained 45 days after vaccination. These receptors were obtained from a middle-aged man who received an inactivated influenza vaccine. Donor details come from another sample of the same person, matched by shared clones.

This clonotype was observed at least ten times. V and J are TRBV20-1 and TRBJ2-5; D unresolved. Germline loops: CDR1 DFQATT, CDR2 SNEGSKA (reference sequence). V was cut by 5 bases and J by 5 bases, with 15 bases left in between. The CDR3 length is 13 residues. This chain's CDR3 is CSASRAAKETQYF. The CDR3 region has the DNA TGCAGTGCTTCAAGAGCTGCAAAGGAGACCCAGTACTTC.

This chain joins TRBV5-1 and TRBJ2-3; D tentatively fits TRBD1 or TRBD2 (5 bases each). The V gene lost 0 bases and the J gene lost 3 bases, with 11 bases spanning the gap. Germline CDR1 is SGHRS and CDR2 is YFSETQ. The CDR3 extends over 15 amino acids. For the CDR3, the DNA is TGCGCCAGCAGCTTGGGAACGGGGCAGACAGATACGCAGTATTTT. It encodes CASSLGTGQTDTQYF.

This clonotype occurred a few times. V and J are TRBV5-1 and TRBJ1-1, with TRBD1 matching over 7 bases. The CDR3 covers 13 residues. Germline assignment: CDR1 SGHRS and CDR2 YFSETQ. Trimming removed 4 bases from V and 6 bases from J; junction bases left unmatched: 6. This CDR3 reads CASSPTTGSEAFF. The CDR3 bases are TGCGCCAGCAGCCCAACGACAGGGTCTGAAGCTTTCTTT.

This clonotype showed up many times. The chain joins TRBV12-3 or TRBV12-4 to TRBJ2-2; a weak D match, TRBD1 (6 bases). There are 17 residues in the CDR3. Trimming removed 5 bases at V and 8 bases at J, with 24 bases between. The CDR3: CASSIRLGTRRYGELFF. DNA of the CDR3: TGTGCCAGCAGTATTAGGTTGGGGACAAGGCGTTATGGGGAGCTGTTTTTT.

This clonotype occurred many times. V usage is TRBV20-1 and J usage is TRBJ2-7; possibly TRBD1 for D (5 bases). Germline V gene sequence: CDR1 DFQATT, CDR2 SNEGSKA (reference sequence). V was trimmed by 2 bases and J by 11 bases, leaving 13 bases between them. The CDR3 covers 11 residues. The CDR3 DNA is TGCAGTGCTAGATCTCTGACAGAGGAGTACTTC. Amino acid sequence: CSARSLTEEYF.

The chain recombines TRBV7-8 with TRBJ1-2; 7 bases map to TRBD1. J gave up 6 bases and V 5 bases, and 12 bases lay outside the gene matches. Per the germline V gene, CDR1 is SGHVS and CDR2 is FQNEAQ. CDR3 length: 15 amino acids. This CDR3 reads CASSQGGFSAHGYTF. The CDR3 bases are TGTGCCAGCAGCCAGGGGGGATTTTCGGCGCATGGCTACACCTTC. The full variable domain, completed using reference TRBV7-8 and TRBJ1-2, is GAGVSQSPRYKVAKRGQDVALRCDPISGHVSLFWYQQALGQGPEFLTYFQNEAQLDKSGLPSDRFFAERPEGSVSTLKIQRTQQEDSAVYLCASSQGGFSAHGYTFGSGTRLTVV.

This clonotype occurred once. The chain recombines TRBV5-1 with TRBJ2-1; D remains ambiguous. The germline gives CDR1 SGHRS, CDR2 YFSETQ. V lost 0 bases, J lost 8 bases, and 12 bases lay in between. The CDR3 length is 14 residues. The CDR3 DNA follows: TGCGCCAGCAGCTTGGGATTACCCTTCGATGAGCAGTTCTTC. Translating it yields CASSLGLPFDEQFF.

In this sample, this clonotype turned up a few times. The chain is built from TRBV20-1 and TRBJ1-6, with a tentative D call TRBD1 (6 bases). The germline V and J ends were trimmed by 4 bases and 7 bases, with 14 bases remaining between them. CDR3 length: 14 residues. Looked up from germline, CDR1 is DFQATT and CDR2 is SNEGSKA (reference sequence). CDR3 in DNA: TGCAGTGCTAAGCAGACAGGTCGAAATTCACCCCTCCACTTT. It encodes CSAKQTGRNSPLHF.

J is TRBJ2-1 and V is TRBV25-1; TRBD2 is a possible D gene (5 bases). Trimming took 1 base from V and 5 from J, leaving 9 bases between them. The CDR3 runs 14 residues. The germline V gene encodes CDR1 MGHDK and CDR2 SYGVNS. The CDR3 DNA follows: TGTGCCAGCAGTGAATCACTAGTTAACAATGAGCAGTTCTTC. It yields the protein CASSESLVNNEQFF.

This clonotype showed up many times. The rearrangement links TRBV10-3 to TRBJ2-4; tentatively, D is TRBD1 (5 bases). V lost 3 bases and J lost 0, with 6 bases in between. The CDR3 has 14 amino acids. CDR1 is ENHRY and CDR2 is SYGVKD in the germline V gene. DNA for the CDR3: TGTGCCATCAGTGACAGGGTAGCCAAAAACATTCAGTACTTC. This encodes CAISDRVAKNIQYF.

The CDR3 DNA sequence: TGTGCCAGCAGCCCGGCGGCGGGGGGGGCCTACGAGCAGTACTTC. Its translation: CASSPAAGGAYEQYF. This chain uses TRBV3-1 with TRBJ2-7, with TRBD2 matching over 9 bases. The V and J ends lost 4 bases and 2 bases, in that order; junction bases with no gene match: 6. CDR1 is LGHDT and CDR2 is YNNKEL in the germline V gene (reference sequence). CDR3 length: 15 amino acids.

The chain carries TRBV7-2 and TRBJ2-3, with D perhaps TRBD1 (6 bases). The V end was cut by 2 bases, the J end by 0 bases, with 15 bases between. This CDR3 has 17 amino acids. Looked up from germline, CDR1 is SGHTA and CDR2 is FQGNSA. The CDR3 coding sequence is TGTGCCAGCAGCTTATTGTGGGACACTACTAGCACAGATACGCAGTATTTT. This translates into CASSLLWDTTSTDTQYF.

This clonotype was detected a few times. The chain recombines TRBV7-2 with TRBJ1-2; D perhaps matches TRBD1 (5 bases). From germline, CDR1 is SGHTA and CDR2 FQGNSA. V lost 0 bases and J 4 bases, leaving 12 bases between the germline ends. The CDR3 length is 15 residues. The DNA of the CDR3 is TGTGCCAGCAGCTTAGCCGGGGCGGAACCCTATGGCTACACCTTC. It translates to CASSLAGAEPYGYTF.

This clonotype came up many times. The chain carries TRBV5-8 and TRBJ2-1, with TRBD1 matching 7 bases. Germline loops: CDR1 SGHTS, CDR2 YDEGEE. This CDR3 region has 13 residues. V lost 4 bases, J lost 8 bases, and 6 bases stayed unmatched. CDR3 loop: CASSPRQGHEQFF. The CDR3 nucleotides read TGTGCCAGCAGCCCCAGACAGGGCCATGAGCAGTTCTTC.

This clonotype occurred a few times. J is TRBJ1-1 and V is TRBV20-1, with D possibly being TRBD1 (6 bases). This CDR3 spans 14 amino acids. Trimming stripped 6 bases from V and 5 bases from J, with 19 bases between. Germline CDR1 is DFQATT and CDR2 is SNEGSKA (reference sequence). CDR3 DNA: TGCAGTGCCAGAAGACAGGTAGGAGGGACTGAAGCTTTCTTT. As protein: CSARRQVGGTEAFF.

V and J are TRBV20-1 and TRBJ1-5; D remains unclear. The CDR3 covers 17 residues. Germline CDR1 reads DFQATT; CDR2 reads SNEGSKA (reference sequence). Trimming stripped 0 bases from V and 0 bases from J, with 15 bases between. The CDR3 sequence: CSARDPARGYSNQPQHF. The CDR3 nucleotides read TGCAGTGCTAGAGATCCTGCGAGAGGGTATAGCAATCAGCCCCAGCATTTT.

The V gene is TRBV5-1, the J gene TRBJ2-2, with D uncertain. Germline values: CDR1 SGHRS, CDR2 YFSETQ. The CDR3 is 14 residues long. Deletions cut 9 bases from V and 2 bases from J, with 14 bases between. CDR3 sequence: CATQTASNTGELFF. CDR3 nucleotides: TGCGCCACCCAGACCGCCTCTAACACCGGGGAGCTGTTTTTT.

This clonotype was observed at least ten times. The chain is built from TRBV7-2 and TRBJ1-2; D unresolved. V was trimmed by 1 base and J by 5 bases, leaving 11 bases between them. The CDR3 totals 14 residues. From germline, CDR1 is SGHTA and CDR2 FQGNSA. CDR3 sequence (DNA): TGTGCCAGCAGCTTAGGTGGCGGGATATATGGCTACACCTTC. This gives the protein CASSLGGGIYGYTF. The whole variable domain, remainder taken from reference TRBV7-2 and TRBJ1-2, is GAGVSQSPSNKVTEKGKDVELRCDPISGHTALYWYRQSLGQGLEFLIYFQGNSAPDKSGLPSDRFSAERTGGSVSTLTIQRTQQEDSAVYLCASSLGGGIYGYTFGSGTRLTVV.

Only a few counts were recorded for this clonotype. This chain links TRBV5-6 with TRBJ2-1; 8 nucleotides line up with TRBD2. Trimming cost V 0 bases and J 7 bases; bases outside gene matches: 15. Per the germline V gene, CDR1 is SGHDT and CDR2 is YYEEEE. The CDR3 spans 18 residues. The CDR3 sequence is CASSLDPGGNGRANEQFF. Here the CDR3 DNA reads TGTGCCAGCAGCTTGGATCCCGGGGGTAACGGGAGGGCGAATGAGCAGTTCTTC.

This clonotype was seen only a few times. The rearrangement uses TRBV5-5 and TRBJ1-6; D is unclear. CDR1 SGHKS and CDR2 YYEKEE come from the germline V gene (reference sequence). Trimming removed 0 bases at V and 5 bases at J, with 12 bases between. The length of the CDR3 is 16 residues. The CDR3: CASSLATAANNSPLHF. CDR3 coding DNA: TGTGCCAGCAGCTTGGCCACGGCAGCAAATAATTCACCCCTCCACTTT.

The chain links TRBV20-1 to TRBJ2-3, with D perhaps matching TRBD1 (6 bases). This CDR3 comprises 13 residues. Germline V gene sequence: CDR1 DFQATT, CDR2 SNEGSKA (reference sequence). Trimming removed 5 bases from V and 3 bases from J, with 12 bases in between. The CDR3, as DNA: TGCAGTGCTCGCTACACAGGGACAGATACGCAGTATTTT. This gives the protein CSARYTGTDTQYF.

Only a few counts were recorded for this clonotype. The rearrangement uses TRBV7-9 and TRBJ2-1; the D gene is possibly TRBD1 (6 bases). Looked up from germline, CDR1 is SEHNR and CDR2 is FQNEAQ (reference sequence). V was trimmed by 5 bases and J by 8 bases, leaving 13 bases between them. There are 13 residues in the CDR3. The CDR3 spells CASSTTGLHEQFF. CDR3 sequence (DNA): TGTGCCAGCAGCACTACAGGGTTACATGAGCAGTTCTTC.

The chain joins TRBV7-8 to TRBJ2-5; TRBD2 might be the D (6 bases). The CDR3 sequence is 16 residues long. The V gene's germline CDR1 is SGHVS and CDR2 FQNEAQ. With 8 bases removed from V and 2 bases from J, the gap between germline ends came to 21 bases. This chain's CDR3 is CASLHGRGGVQETQYF. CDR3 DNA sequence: TGTGCCAGCCTCCATGGTCGGGGCGGGGTACAAGAGACCCAGTACTTC.

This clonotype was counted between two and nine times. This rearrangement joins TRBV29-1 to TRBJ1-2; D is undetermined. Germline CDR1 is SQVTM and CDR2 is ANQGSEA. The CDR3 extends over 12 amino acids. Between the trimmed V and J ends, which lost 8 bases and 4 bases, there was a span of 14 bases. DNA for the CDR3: TGCAGCTCCTCCGGGGTTACCTATGGCTACACCTTC. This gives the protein CSSSGVTYGYTF. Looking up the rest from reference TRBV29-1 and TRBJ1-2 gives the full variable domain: SAVISQKPSRDICQRGTSLTIQCQVDSQVTMMFWYRQQPGQSLTLIATANQGSEATYESGFVIDKFPISRPNLTFSTLTVSNMSPEDSSIYLCSSSGVTYGYTFGSGTRLTVV.

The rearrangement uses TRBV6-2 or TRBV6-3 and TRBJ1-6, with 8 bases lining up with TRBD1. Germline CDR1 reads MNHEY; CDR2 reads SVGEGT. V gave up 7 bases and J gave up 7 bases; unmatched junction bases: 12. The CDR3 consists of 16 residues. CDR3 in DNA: TGTGCCAGCAAAACCTCTGGACAGGGACGAAATTCACCCCTCCACTTT. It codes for CASKTSGQGRNSPLHF.

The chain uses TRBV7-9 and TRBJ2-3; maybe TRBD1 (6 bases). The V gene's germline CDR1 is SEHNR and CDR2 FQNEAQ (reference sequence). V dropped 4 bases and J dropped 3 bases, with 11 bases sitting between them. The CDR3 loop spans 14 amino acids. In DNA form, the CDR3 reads TGTGCCAGCAGCTCAGGGGTGATGACAGATACGCAGTATTTT. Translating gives CASSSGVMTDTQYF.

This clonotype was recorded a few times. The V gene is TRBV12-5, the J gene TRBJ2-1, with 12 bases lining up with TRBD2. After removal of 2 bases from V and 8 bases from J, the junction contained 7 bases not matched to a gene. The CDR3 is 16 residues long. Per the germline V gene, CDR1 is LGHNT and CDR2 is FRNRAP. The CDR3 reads CASGLKTSGRRHEQFF. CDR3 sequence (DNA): TGTGCTAGTGGTTTGAAGACTAGCGGGAGAAGACATGAGCAGTTCTTC. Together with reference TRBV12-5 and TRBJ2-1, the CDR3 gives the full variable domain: DARVTQTPRHKVTEMGQEVTMRCQPILGHNTVFWYRQTMMQGLELLAYFRNRAPLDDSGMPKDRFSAEMPDATLATLKIQPSEPRDSAVYFCASGLKTSGRRHEQFFGPGTRLTVL.